This TCR beta chain was observed in a study of T cell clonotyping in hematopoietic cell transplantation. Profiling relied on immunoSEQ multiplex PCR, and the TCRdb table lists in-frame clones only, not all of them. The sample records about 41,000 clones, approximately 95% being singletons. Details on this clone: Its antigen remains unknown.

General study results and limits: Graft donor and pretransplant recipient Inverse Simpson Index values predicted broader posttransplant TCR diversity. Cells were unsorted, so CD4 and CD8 contributions were not separated. Few recipient clonotypes overlapped donors; over 95% were de novo at given depth.

Sequenced input: peripheral blood mononuclear cells. The clonotype originates from a man in his thirties or forties in good health. Some clones in this sample may be carry-over from other donors' samples.

The CDR3 sequence is CASSLTIYEQYF. The CDR3 bases are TGTGCCAGCAGCTTGACGATCTACGAGCAGTACTTC. This rearrangement joins TRBV5-6 to TRBJ2-7; D ambiguous. Between the trimmed V and J ends, which lost 1 base and 3 bases, there was a span of 5 bases. CDR3 length equals 12 residues. Germline CDR1 SGHDT, CDR2 YYEEEE.